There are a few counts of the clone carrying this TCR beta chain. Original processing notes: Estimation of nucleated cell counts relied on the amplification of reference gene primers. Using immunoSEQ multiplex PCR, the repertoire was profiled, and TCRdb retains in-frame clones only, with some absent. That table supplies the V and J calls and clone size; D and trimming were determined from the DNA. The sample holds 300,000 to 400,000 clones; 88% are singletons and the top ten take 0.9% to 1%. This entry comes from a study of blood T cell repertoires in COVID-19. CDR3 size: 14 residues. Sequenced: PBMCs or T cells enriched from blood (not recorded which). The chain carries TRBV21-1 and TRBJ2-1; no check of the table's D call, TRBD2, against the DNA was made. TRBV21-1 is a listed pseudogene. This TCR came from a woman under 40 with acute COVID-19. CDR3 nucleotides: TGTGCCAGCAGCACGCTAGCGGGGGTCAATGAGCAGTTCTTC. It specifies CASSTLAGVNEQFF.